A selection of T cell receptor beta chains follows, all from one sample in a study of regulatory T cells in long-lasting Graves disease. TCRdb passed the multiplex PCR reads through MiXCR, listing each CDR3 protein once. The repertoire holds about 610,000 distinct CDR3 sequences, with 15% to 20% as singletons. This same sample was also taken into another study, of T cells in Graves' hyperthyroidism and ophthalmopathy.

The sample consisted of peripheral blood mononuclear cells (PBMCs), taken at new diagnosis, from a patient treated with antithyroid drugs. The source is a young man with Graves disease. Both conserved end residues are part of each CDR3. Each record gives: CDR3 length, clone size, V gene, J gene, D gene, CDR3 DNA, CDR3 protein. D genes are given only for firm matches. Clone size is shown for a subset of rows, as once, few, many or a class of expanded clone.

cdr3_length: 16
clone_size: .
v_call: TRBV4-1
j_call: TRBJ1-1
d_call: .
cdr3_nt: TGCGCCAGCAGCCAAGTGGGAAGGGGGGTGAACACTGAAGCTTTCTTT
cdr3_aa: CASSQVGRGVNTEAFF

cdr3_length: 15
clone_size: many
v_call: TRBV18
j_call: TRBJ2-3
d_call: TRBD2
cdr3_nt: TGTGCCAGCTCACCCTCGACTAGCGGAACAGATACGCAGTATTTT
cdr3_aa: CASSPSTSGTDTQYF

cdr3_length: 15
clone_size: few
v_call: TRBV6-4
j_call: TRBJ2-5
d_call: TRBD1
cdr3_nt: TGTGCCAGCAGTGGGCCGGGACAGACTCAAGAGACCCAGTACTTC
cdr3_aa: CASSGPGQTQETQYF

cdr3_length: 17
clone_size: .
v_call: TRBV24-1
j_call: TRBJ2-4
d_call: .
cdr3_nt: TGTGCCACCAGTGATTTGCGTCCAGGGAACGGCAATAACATTCAGTACTTC
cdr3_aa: CATSDLRPGNGNNIQYF

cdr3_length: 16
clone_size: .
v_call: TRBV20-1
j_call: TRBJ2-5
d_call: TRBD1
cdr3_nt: TGCAGTGCTAGAGTCAGTAGGGGGCTACTAGGAGAGACCCAGTACTTC
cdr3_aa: CSARVSRGLLGETQYF

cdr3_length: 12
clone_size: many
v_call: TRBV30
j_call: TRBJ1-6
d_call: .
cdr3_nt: TGTGCCTGGAGCGGGATCAATTCACCCCTCCACTTT
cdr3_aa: CAWSGINSPLHF

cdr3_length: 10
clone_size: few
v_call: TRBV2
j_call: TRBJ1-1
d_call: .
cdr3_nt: TGTGCCAGCAGGGGGTTTGAAGCTTTCTTT
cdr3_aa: CASRGFEAFF

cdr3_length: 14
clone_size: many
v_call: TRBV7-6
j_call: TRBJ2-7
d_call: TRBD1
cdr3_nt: TGTGCCAGCAGCCCGGACAGGGGAGGATACGAGCAGTACTTC
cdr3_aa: CASSPDRGGYEQYF

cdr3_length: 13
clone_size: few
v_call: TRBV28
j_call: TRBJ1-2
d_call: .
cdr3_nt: TGTGCCAGCAGCTCTGCTCCTTACTATGGCTACACCTTC
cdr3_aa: CASSSAPYYGYTF

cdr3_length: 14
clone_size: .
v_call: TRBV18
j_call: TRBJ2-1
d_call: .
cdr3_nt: TGTGCCAGCTCACCCGGGACTCCTCGGAATGAGCAGTTCTTC
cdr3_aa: CASSPGTPRNEQFF

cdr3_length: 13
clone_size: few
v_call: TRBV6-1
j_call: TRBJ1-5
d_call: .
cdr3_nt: TGTGCCAGCAGACAGGGCGGAAATCAGCCCCAGCATTTT
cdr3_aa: CASRQGGNQPQHF

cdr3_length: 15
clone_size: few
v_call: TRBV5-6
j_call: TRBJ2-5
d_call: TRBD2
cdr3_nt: TGTGCCAGCAGCTTGATTACTAGCGGGACGGGGACCCAGTACTTC
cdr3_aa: CASSLITSGTGTQYF

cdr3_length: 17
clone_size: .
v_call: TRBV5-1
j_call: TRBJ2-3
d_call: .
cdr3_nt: TGCGCCAGCAGCTTGGTGGTACTAGGAAGGCGCACAGATACGCAGTATTTT
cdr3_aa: CASSLVVLGRRTDTQYF

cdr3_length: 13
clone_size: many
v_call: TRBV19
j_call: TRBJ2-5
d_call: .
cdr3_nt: TGTGCCAGTAGAGGAAGGGGAAAGGAGACCCAGTACTTC
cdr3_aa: CASRGRGKETQYF

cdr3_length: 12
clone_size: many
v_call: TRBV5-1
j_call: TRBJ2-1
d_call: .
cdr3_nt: TGCGCCAGCAGCTCCACGAGACAGGAGCAGTTCTTC
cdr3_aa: CASSSTRQEQFF

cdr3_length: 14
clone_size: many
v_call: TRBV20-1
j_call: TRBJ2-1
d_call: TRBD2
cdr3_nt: TGCAGTGCTAGCGTGGGGGTGGGAGGGCATGAGCAGTTCTTC
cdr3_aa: CSASVGVGGHEQFF

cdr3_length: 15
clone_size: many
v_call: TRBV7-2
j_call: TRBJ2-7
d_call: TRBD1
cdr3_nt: TGTGCCAGCAGCTTAGTTACAGGGGGCTCCTACGAGCAGTACTTC
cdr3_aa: CASSLVTGGSYEQYF

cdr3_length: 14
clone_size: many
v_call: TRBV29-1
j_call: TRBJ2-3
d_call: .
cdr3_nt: TGCAGCGTTGAAAGGGACTTGGGCACAGATACGCAGTATTTT
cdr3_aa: CSVERDLGTDTQYF

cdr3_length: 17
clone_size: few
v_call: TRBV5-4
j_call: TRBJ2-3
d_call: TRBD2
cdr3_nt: TGTGCCAGCAGCTATAGTCTAGCGGGGGGTCGCACAGATACGCAGTATTTT
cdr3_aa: CASSYSLAGGRTDTQYF

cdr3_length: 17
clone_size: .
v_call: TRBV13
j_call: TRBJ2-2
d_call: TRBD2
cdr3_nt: TGTGCCAGCAGACCGACTAGCGGGATCGCGAACACCGGGGAGCTGTTTTTT
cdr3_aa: CASRPTSGIANTGELFF

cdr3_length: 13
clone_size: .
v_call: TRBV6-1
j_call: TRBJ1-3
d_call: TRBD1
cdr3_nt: TGTGCCATCCAGGGGGCGCGGGGAAACACCATATATTTT
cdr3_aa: CAIQGARGNTIYF

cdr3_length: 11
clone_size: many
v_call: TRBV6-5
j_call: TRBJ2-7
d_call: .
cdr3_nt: TGTGCCAGCAGTTACTCGGCGGATATCTATTTC
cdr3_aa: CASSYSADIYF

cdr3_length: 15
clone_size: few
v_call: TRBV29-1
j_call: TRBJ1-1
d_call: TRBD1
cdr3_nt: TGCAGCGCCGTCTGGGACAGGGAGGCGGACACTGAAGCTTTCTTT
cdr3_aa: CSAVWDREADTEAFF

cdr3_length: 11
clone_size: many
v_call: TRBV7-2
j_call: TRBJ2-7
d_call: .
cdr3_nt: TGTGCCAGCAGCTTAGATCAGGGGCGGTACTTC
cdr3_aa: CASSLDQGRYF

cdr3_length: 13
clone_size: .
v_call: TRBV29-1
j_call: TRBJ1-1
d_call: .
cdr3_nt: TGCACCTTCACCCGGGGGCCGAACACTGAAGCTTTCTTT
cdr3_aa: CTFTRGPNTEAFF

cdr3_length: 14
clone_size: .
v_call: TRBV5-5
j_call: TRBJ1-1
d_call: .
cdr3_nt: TGTGCCAGCAGCTTCAGGGGCCTTGACACTGAAGCTTTCTTT
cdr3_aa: CASSFRGLDTEAFF

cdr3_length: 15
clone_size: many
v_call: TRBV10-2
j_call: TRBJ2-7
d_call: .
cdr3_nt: TGCGCCAGCAGTGAGTCGGCCAGGGTATGGTACGAGCAGTACTTC
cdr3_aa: CASSESARVWYEQYF

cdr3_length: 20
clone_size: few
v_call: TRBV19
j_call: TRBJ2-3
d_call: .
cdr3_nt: TGTGCCAGTAGTGCCCGGGCGGTCGACTACGGGGGATCTAGCACAGATACGCAGTATTTT
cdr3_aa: CASSARAVDYGGSSTDTQYF

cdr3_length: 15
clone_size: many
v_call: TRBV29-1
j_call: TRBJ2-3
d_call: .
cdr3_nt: TGCAGCGTTGAAGTCGGGAGAGCTCTCACAGATACGCAGTATTTT
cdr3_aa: CSVEVGRALTDTQYF

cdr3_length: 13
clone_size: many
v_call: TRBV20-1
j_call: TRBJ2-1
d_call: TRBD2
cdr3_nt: TGCAGTGCCGCGCTACGGGAGGAGCGGGAGCAGTTCTTC
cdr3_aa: CSAALREEREQFF

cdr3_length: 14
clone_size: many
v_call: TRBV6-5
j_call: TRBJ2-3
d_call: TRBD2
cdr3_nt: TGTGCCAGCAGTTTCAGCGGGAGGTCAGATACGCAGTATTTT
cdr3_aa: CASSFSGRSDTQYF

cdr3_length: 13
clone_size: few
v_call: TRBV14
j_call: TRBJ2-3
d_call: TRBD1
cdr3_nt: TGTGCCAGCAGCCAGGACAGGGTGGCTACGCAGTATTTT
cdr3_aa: CASSQDRVATQYF

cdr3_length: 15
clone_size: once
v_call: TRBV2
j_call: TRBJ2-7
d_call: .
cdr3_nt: TGTGCCAGCAGCTCGGCGGGAGGACAGGCCTACGAGCAGTACTTC
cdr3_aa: CASSSAGGQAYEQYF

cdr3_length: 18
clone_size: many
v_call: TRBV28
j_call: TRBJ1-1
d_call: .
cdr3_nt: TGTGCCAGCAGTCTCCTTGTAACAGGGAAAGGCGGTAACACTGAAGCTTTCTTT
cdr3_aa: CASSLLVTGKGGNTEAFF

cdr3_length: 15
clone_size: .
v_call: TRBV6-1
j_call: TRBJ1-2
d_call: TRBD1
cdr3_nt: TGTGCCAGCAGTGAATCTACAGGGGGAGGCTATGGCTACACCTTC
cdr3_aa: CASSESTGGGYGYTF

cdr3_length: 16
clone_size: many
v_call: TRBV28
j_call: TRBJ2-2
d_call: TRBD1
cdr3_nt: TGTGCCAGCAGTCCCCGGACAGGGAGTTTCACCGGGGAGCTGTTTTTT
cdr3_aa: CASSPRTGSFTGELFF

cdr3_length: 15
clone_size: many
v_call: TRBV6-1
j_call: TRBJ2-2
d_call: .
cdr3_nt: TGTGCCAGCAATAGGTGGCAGGGGTACACCGGGGAGCTGTTTTTT
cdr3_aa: CASNRWQGYTGELFF

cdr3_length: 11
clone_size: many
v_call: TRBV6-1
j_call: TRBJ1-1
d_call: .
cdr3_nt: TGTGCCAGCAGTGAATACACTGAAGCTTTCTTT
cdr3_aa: CASSEYTEAFF

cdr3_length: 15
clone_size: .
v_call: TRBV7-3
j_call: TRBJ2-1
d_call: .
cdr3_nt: TGTGCCAGCAGCTCCCTCCCCCCCTCCTACAATGAGCAGTTCTTC
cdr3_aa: CASSSLPPSYNEQFF

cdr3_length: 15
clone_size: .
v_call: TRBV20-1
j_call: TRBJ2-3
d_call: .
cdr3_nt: TGCAGTGCTAAAAGTTGGCGGCCTTTAGGTGATACGCAGTATTTT
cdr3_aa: CSAKSWRPLGDTQYF

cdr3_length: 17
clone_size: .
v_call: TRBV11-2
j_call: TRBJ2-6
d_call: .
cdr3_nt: TGTGCCAGCAGCTCCCCACGGCTGTCCTCTGGGGCCAACGTCCTGACTTTC
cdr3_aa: CASSSPRLSSGANVLTF

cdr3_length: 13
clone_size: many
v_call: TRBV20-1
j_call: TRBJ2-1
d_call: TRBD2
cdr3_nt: TGCAGTGCAGGGACTAGCGAATACAATGAGCAGTTCTTC
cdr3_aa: CSAGTSEYNEQFF

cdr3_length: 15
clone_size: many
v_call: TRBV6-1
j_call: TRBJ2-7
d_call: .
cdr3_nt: TGTGCCAGCAGCCCCTCCCGTGAGGGCGAAGTCGAGCAGTACTTC
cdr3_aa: CASSPSREGEVEQYF

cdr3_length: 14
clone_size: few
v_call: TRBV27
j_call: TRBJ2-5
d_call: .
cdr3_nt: TGTGCCAGCAGCCCGGTAGGACCGAGGGAGACCCAGTACTTC
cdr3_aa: CASSPVGPRETQYF

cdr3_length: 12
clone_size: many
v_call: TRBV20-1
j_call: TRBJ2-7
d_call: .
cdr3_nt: TGCAGGGATCAAAAGAGCTCCTACGAGCAGTACTTC
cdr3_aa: CRDQKSSYEQYF

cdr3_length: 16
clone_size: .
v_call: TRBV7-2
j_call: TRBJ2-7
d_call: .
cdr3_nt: TGTGCCAGCAGCTTACGTCGCGACAGAAGCTCCTACGAGCAGTACTTC
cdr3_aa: CASSLRRDRSSYEQYF

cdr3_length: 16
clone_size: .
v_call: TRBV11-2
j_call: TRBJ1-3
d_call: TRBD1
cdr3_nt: TGTGCCAGCAGCTCCCTCGGGACAGACTCTGGAAACACCATATATTTT
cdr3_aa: CASSSLGTDSGNTIYF

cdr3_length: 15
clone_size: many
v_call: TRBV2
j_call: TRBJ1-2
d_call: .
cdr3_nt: TGTGCCAGCAGTGAATATAATGGGGATAGCTATGGCTACACCTTC
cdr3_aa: CASSEYNGDSYGYTF

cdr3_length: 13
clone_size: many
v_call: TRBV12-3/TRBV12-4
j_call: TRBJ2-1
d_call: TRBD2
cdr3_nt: TGTGCCAGCAGTTATTCACTAGCGTCTGAGCAGTTCTTC
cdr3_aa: CASSYSLASEQFF

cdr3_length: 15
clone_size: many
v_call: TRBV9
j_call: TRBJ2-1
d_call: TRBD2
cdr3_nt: TGTGCCAGCAGCCCAAGACTAGCGGGCATGAGTGAGCAGTTCTTC
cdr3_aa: CASSPRLAGMSEQFF

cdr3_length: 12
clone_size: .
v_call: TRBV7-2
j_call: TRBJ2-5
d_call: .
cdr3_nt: TGTGCCAGCAGCGGGGGAATAGGGACCCAGTACTTC
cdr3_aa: CASSGGIGTQYF

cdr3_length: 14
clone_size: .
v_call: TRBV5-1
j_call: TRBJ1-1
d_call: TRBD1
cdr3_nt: TGCGCCAGCAGCACGGGACAGGGAATCACTGAAGCTTTCTTT
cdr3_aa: CASSTGQGITEAFF

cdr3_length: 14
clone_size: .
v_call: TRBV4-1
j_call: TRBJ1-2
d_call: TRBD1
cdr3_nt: TGCGCCAGCAGCGTCCCGACAGGGAACTATGGCTACACCTTC
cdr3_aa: CASSVPTGNYGYTF

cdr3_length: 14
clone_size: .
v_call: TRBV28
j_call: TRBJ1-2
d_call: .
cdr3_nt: TGTGCCAGCAGTCTGGGAGGGGCCCGAGGTGGCTACACCTTC
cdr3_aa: CASSLGGARGGYTF